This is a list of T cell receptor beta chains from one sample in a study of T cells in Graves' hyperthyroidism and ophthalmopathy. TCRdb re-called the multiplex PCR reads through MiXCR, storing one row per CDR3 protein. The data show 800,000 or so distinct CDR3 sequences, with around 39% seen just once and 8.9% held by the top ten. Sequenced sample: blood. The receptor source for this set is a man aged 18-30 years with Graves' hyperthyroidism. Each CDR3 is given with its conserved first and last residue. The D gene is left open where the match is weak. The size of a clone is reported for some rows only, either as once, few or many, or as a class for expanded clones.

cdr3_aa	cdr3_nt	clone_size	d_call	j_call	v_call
CATSVRQGSYEQYF	TGTGCCACCAGCGTAAGACAGGGCTCCTACGAGCAGTACTTC	many	TRBD1	TRBJ2-7	TRBV15
CASSVGGGELDTEAFF	TGTGCCAGCAGCGTAGGGGGCGGGGAGCTGGACACTGAAGCTTTCTTT	once	-	TRBJ1-1	TRBV9
CASGQGKVGEQYF	TGTGCCAGCGGACAGGGAAAAGTGGGCGAGCAGTACTTC	-	TRBD1	TRBJ2-7	TRBV5-5
CAGSGLSSGANVLTF	TGTGCCGGCTCGGGGCTGAGCTCTGGGGCCAACGTCCTGACTTTC	few	-	TRBJ2-6	TRBV5-5
CASSPRQGSPNEKLFF	TGTGCCAGCAGTCCTCGACAGGGGTCTCCGAATGAAAAACTGTTTTTT	-	TRBD1	TRBJ1-4	TRBV10-1
CSAASGPLLSYGYTF	TGCAGTGCCGCCTCGGGGCCACTTTTGAGCTATGGCTACACCTTC	-	-	TRBJ1-2	TRBV20-1
CASSRSQVQETQYF	TGTGCCAGCAGCCGATCACAGGTCCAAGAGACCCAGTACTTC	-	-	TRBJ2-5	TRBV5-5
CSVPDSVVEGYTF	TGCAGTGTTCCGGACAGTGTGGTGGAGGGCTACACCTTC	-	-	TRBJ1-2	TRBV20-1
CASRPFRNRDTEAFF	TGTGCCAGCCGACCTTTCCGGAACAGGGACACTGAAGCTTTCTTT	few	-	TRBJ1-1	TRBV11-2
CASSTPGVNTEAFF	TGTGCCAGTAGTACCCCAGGGGTGAACACTGAAGCTTTCTTT	few	-	TRBJ1-1	TRBV19
CASSQPGTGADGYTF	TGTGCCAGCAGCCAACCCGGGACAGGGGCTGATGGCTACACCTTC	-	TRBD1	TRBJ1-2	TRBV14
CAISESGNHEQYF	TGTGCCATCAGTGAGTCCGGGAACCACGAGCAGTACTTC	many	-	TRBJ2-7	TRBV10-3
CASEPGQNTEAFF	TGTGCCAGCGAACCGGGACAGAACACTGAAGCTTTCTTT	-	-	TRBJ1-1	TRBV10-3
CSGSGTGDGYTF	TGCAGCGGTTCCGGGACAGGGGACGGCTACACCTTC	many	TRBD1	TRBJ1-2	TRBV29-1
CSVVYRDRVSYEQYF	TGCAGCGTTGTATACCGGGACAGAGTCTCCTACGAGCAGTACTTC	few	TRBD1	TRBJ2-7	TRBV29-1
CAISESNWGDSPLHF	TGTGCCATCAGTGAGTCGAACTGGGGGGATTCACCCCTCCACTTT	many	-	TRBJ1-6	TRBV10-3
CASSLTGAGANVLTF	TGTGCCAGCAGCTTAACGGGAGCTGGGGCCAACGTCCTGACTTTC	many	-	TRBJ2-6	TRBV2
CASSLVGGFGTEAFF	TGCGCCAGCAGCTTGGTTGGCGGGTTTGGCACTGAAGCTTTCTTT	few	-	TRBJ1-1	TRBV5-1
CATMERQESGYTF	TGTGCCACCATGGAGAGACAGGAGAGCGGCTACACCTTC	-	-	TRBJ1-2	TRBV24-1
CASSQEGADTGELFF	TGTGCCAGCAGCCAAGAGGGGGCCGACACCGGGGAGCTGTTTTTT	-	-	TRBJ2-2	TRBV14
CASSLDLLGNEKLFF	TGTGCCAGCAGCTTGGACCTTCTGGGGAATGAAAAACTGTTTTTT	-	-	TRBJ1-4	TRBV7-9
CATSFRGSSYNSPLHF	TGTGCCACCAGCTTCAGGGGGTCGAGCTATAATTCACCCCTCCACTTT	-	TRBD1	TRBJ1-6	TRBV15
CASSLGQGEGYEQYF	TGTGCCAGCAGCTTAGGACAGGGAGAAGGCTACGAGCAGTACTTC	-	TRBD1	TRBJ2-7	TRBV7-6
CASSLDNEAFF	TGTGCCAGCAGCTTGGATAATGAAGCTTTCTTT	-	-	TRBJ1-1	TRBV11-1
CSARRRGRYEAFF	TGCAGTGCTAGGAGGAGGGGGAGGTATGAAGCTTTCTTT	many	-	TRBJ1-1	TRBV20-1
CAWSPDDTEAFF	TGTGCCTGGAGTCCCGACGACACTGAAGCTTTCTTT	-	-	TRBJ1-1	TRBV19
CAGSGDRGRAQPQHF	TGTGCCGGTTCCGGGGACAGGGGGCGGGCTCAGCCCCAGCATTTT	many	TRBD1	TRBJ1-5	TRBV19
CASGTGGGLLYEQYF	TGCGCCAGTGGGACAGGGGGAGGTCTACTCTACGAGCAGTACTTC	few	TRBD1	TRBJ2-7	TRBV5-1
CSAHLGQGSGELFF	TGCAGTGCTCACCTCGGACAGGGTTCCGGGGAGCTGTTTTTT	-	TRBD1	TRBJ2-2	TRBV20-1
CASSVALGGELFF	TGTGCCAGCAGCGTAGCCCTAGGTGGAGAGCTGTTTTTT	few	-	TRBJ2-2	TRBV9
CSAGQGGEKLFF	TGCAGCGCGGGACAGGGTGGTGAAAAACTGTTTTTT	-	TRBD1	TRBJ1-4	TRBV29-1
CASRQAGGPDTQYF	TGTGCCAGCAGGCAAGCGGGAGGGCCGGATACGCAGTATTTT	-	TRBD2	TRBJ2-3	TRBV2
CASSVGKTGGNTF	TGTGCCAGCAGCGTCGGCAAGACAGGGGGGAACACCTTC	-	TRBD1	TRBJ1-2	TRBV9
CATTPGPNTEAFF	TGTGCCACCACCCCGGGTCCGAACACTGAAGCTTTCTTT	many	-	TRBJ1-1	TRBV24-1
CSSTARTGPKTEAFF	TGCAGCTCCACCGCCCGAACAGGGCCGAAAACTGAAGCTTTCTTT	-	-	TRBJ1-1	TRBV29-1
CASSLAVGTQTYEQYF	TGCGCCAGCAGCCTAGCCGTGGGGACGCAGACCTACGAGCAGTACTTC	few	-	TRBJ2-7	TRBV5-1
CASSSLGHEQYF	TGTGCCAGCAGTTCCCTCGGTCACGAGCAGTACTTC	-	-	TRBJ2-7	TRBV6-6
CASSPSGRTYEQYF	TGTGCCAGCAGCCCTAGCGGGAGGACTTACGAGCAGTACTTC	few	TRBD2	TRBJ2-7	TRBV6-5
CASRTDRGSYEQYF	TGTGCCAGCAGAACAGACAGGGGATCCTACGAGCAGTACTTC	many	TRBD1	TRBJ2-7	TRBV2
CASSQVQGNQPQHF	TGCGCCAGCAGCCAAGTCCAGGGGAATCAGCCCCAGCATTTT	few	-	TRBJ1-5	TRBV4-1
CASSQETGRQPQHF	TGCGCCAGCAGCCAAGAGACAGGGAGGCAGCCCCAGCATTTT	-	TRBD1	TRBJ1-5	TRBV4-1